The clone carrying this T cell receptor beta chain has only a few counts. Amplified regions were TCR beta CDR3 sequences from RNA transcripts. The HTBI primer set served for first-round RT-PCR of the TCR CDR3. TCRdb fed the multiplex PCR reads into MiXCR, producing one record per CDR3 protein. Of roughly 800,000 distinct CDR3 sequences listed, 35% to 45% are singletons. The CDR3 is 14 amino acids. V lost 8 bases, J lost 7 bases, and 11 bases stayed unmatched. Germline V gene lookup returns CDR1 MNHNY and CDR2 SVGAGI (reference sequence). This specimen belongs to a study of T cells in Graves' hyperthyroidism and ophthalmopathy. Whole-study context: Peripheral blood collection took place at initial diagnosis, before any treatment.

Diagnoses rested on clinical symptoms, serum thyroxine and TRAb, thyroid ultrasound and orbital computed tomography. The authors obtained PBMCs from 10 ml of fresh peripheral blood. The specimen sequenced was blood. The receptor comes from a man younger than 35 with Graves' hyperthyroidism. The gene calls are TRBV6-6 and TRBJ1-5; 7 positions agree with TRBD1. CDR3 coding DNA: TGTGCCAGCCACCCGACAGGGAGCGAGCAGCCCCAGCATTTT. As protein: CASHPTGSEQPQHF.